Below, 20 T cell receptor beta chains from the same sample are listed, as sequenced in a study of T cells in Graves' hyperthyroidism and ophthalmopathy (dated by TCRdb to about 2019). Library prep was done by multiplex PCR. Instrument on record: Illumina HiSeq 2000. TCR beta CDR3 regions were amplified from RNA transcripts. The TCR CDR3 was subjected to a first round of RT-PCR using the HTBI primer set and the Qiagen OneStep RT-PCR kit. Starting from the raw public reads, TCRdb applied fastp trimming at Q25, assembled clones with MiXCR and retained in-frame beta chains. Rows are combined by CDR3 protein, so each entry shows the most common genes and DNA. Across this sample there are some 300,000 distinct CDR3 sequences, with approximately 19% seen only once. Jointly, the top ten make up about 35% of the sample. Source material: blood. These receptors were obtained from a man aged 45-65 years with Graves' ophthalmopathy.

This clonotype was found many times. The rearrangement joins TRBV6-1 to TRBJ1-2; TRBD1 matches 7 bases. Germline CDR1 reads MNHNS; CDR2 reads SASEGT. The junction had 11 bases not matched to a gene; V was cut back by 6 bases and J by 10 bases. The CDR3 has 13 residues. The CDR3 region has the DNA TGTGCCAGCAGCACGACAGGGCTCGGTGACTACACCTTC. Its translation: CASSTTGLGDYTF.

This chain uses TRBV3-1 with TRBJ1-6; D unclear. Trimming cost V 3 bases and J 8 bases, with 8 bases left between them. The CDR3 covers 13 residues. CDR1 is LGHDT, CDR2 YNNKEL, per germline (reference sequence). The CDR3 spells CASSQGPYSPLHF. In DNA, the CDR3 is TGTGCCAGCAGCCAGGGTCCCTATTCACCCCTCCACTTT.

The J gene is TRBJ1-2, the V gene TRBV7-9; D uncertain. Deletions cut 2 bases from V and 8 bases from J, with 6 bases between. The CDR3 totals 11 residues. Germline V gene data show CDR1 as SEHNR and CDR2 as FQNEAQ (reference sequence). CDR3 nucleotides: TGTGCCAGCAGCTTACTTGAGGGCTACACCTTC. This codes for CASSLLEGYTF.

This clonotype appeared many times. In DNA form, the CDR3 reads TGTGCCTGGAGTCCCCTAGCGGGAGAAGCCAATGAGCAGTTCTTC. It is translated as CAWSPLAGEANEQFF. This chain joins TRBV30 and TRBJ2-1; 10 nucleotides agree with TRBD2. Looked up from germline, CDR1 is GTSNPN and CDR2 is SVGIG (reference sequence). This CDR3 is 15 amino acids long. Losses at the gene ends were 2 bases for V and 6 bases for J; bases not matched to a gene: 7. Full variable domain (missing parts from reference TRBV30 and TRBJ2-1): SQTIHQWPATLVQPVGSPLSLECTVEGTSNPNLYWYRQAAGRGLQLLFYSVGIGQISSEVPQNLSASRPQDRQFILSSKKLLLSDSGFYLCAWSPLAGEANEQFFGPGTRLTVL.

Notes on this clonotype: A much larger clone lies a single base off, so this may be a read error. The chain couples TRBV5-1 to TRBJ1-6; the D is unclear. Germline loops: CDR1 SGHRS, CDR2 YFSETQ. The CDR3 contains 14 residues. With 4 bases removed from V and 4 bases from J, the gap between germline ends came to 9 bases. The CDR3 coding sequence is TGCGCCAGCAGCGCGGACGCGTATAATTCACCCCTCCACTTT. Protein sequence: CASSADAYNSPLHF.

This clonotype was observed once. This sequence joins TRBV19 and TRBJ2-6; D could derive from TRBD1 or TRBD2 (6 bases each). Germline assignment: CDR1 LNHDA and CDR2 SQIVND (reference sequence). CDR3 length equals 13 residues. V was cut by 11 bases and J by 2 bases, with 10 bases left in between. CDR3 residues: CAGRDTGANVLTF. CDR3 DNA: TGTGCCGGGCGGGACACTGGGGCCAACGTCCTGACTTTC.

This clonotype was picked up many times. This sequence joins TRBV6-1 and TRBJ1-4, with D possibly matching TRBD1 (5 bases). This CDR3 has 13 residues. Per germline, CDR1 MNHNS and CDR2 SASEGT. Deletions cut 10 bases from V and 8 bases from J, with 17 bases between. CDR3 nucleotides: TGTGCCACCTCGGGACGGGGAGAGGAAAAACTGTTTTTT. It encodes CATSGRGEEKLFF.

The chain has TRBV7-2 and TRBJ1-6, with 8 bases matching TRBD1. The V gene end was trimmed by 1 base and the J gene end by 7 bases; junction bases not matched to a gene: 3. The CDR3 consists of 15 residues. CDR1 and CDR2 from the germline V gene are SGHTA and FQGNSA. CDR3 loop: CASSLGTGQNSPLHF. As DNA, the CDR3 is TGTGCCAGCAGCTTAGGGACAGGGCAGAATTCACCCCTCCACTTT.

This chain links TRBV15 with TRBJ1-1; 8 nucleotides line up with TRBD1. V lost 4 bases and J lost 1; bases outside the gene matches: 11. CDR1 and CDR2 (germline): LNHNV, YYDKDF (reference sequence). This CDR3 is built from 17 residues. The CDR3 region is CATSIRETGGWNTEAFF. CDR3 in DNA: TGTGCCACCAGCATTCGAGAAACAGGGGGTTGGAACACTGAAGCTTTCTTT. Combining the CDR3 with reference TRBV15 and TRBJ1-1 gives the whole variable domain DAMVIQNPRYQVTQFGKPVTLSCSQTLNHNVMYWYQQKSSQAPKLLFHYYDKDFNNEADTPDNFQSRRPNTSFCFLDIRSPGLGDTAMYLCATSIRETGGWNTEAFFGQGTRLTVV.

This clonotype has only one observation. This chain links TRBV9 with TRBJ2-5; TRBD1 matches 9 bases. This CDR3 region has 15 residues. Germline V gene data show CDR1 as SGDLS and CDR2 as YYNGEE. J was trimmed by 5 bases and V by 3 bases; bases with no gene match: 8. The CDR3 sequence: CASSDTGTGKETQYF. For the CDR3, the DNA is TGTGCCAGCAGCGATACCGGGACAGGGAAGGAGACCCAGTACTTC.

The chain has TRBV20-1 and TRBJ2-1; 7 bases align to TRBD2. The V gene end was trimmed by 0 bases and the J gene end by 3 bases; junction bases not matched to a gene: 5. The CDR3 is 15 amino acids. Germline V gene data show CDR1 as DFQATT and CDR2 as SNEGSKA (reference sequence). CDR3 in DNA: TGCAGTGCTAGAGATCAGGTAGCGGGCTACAATGAGCAGTTCTTC. Translation gives CSARDQVAGYNEQFF.

Ten or more counts support this clonotype. This sequence joins TRBV7-2 and TRBJ2-5, with D tentatively TRBD1 or TRBD2 (6 bases each). Germline CDR1 reads SGHTA; CDR2 reads FQGNSA. Deletions cut 4 bases from V and 5 bases from J, with 20 bases between. The CDR3 covers 16 residues. Here the CDR3 reads CASSSPGAISWETQYF. Written as DNA, the CDR3 is TGTGCCAGCAGCTCCCCGGGGGCGATATCTTGGGAGACCCAGTACTTC.

The chain recombines TRBV19 with TRBJ1-5, with a possible D match to TRBD1 (6 bases). V lost 7 bases to trimming and J lost 4 bases, with 20 bases between them. Germline-derived CDR1 and CDR2 are LNHDA and SQIVND (reference sequence). The CDR3 is 16 residues long. The CDR3 loop is CASTDPTGAGNQPQHF. The CDR3 coding sequence is TGTGCCAGTACCGACCCCACGGGGGCAGGTAATCAGCCCCAGCATTTT.

Ten or more counts support this clonotype. This chain joins TRBV9 and TRBJ1-1; 7 bases are shared with TRBD1. Germline lookup yields CDR1 SGDLS and CDR2 YYNGEE. CDR3 size: 14 residues. Trimming cost V 2 bases and J 5 bases; bases outside gene matches: 6. The CDR3 bases are TGTGCCAGCAGCGTCACAGGGGCAGCAACTGAAGCTTTCTTT. It encodes CASSVTGAATEAFF.

The rearrangement links TRBV19 to TRBJ2-5, with D perhaps matching TRBD2 (5 bases). CDR3 length: 12 amino acids. The germline V and J ends were trimmed by 2 bases and 5 bases, with 6 bases remaining between them. Germline CDR1 and CDR2: LNHDA and SQIVND (reference sequence). CDR3 amino acids: CASSIRRETQYF. The CDR3 DNA reads as TGTGCCAGTAGTATAAGGAGGGAGACCCAGTACTTC.

This clonotype occurred a few times. The chain recombines TRBV6-2 or TRBV6-3 with TRBJ2-3; D unresolved. Germline-derived CDR1 and CDR2 are MNHEY and SVGEGT. Trimming took 2 bases from V and 2 from J, leaving 14 bases between them. The CDR3 runs to 16 residues. The CDR3 region has the DNA TGTGCCAGCAGTTACCAACTTCGCGGCTTCACAGATACGCAGTATTTT. Its protein is CASSYQLRGFTDTQYF.

The rearrangement uses TRBV4-1 and TRBJ1-2; tentative D call: TRBD1 (6 bases). This CDR3 comprises 15 residues. Germline lookup yields CDR1 MGHRA and CDR2 YSYEKL. The ends were cut back, 1 base at V and 6 bases at J, with 15 bases in the middle. CDR3 sequence reads: CASSQVLTGMDGYTF. The DNA of the CDR3 is TGCGCCAGCAGCCAAGTATTAACAGGGATGGATGGCTACACCTTC.

This clonotype was recorded many times. The chain is built from TRBV7-9 and TRBJ2-5; no reliable D call. CDR1 is SEHNR, CDR2 FQNEAQ, per germline (reference sequence). The V gene lost 2 bases and the J gene lost 5 bases, with 6 bases spanning the gap. The length of the CDR3 is 12 residues. For the CDR3, the DNA is TGTGCCAGCAGCTTACAGTTGGAGACCCAGTACTTC. Protein: CASSLQLETQYF.

This clonotype was picked up many times. The CDR3 DNA sequence: TGTGCCAGCAGGATGGGACTAGAGGGGCACAATGAGCAGTTCTTC. This encodes CASRMGLEGHNEQFF. J is TRBJ2-1 and V is TRBV2; 8 bases map to TRBD2. The germline V gene encodes CDR1 SNHLY and CDR2 FYNNEI. The ends lost 6 bases at V and 5 bases at J; junction bases unmatched: 9. CDR3 size: 15 residues. Supplemented by reference TRBV2 and TRBJ2-1, the full variable domain reads EPEVTQTPSHQVTQMGQEVILRCVPISNHLYFYWYRQILGQKVEFLVSFYNNEISEKSEIFDDQFSVERPDGSNFTLKIRSTKLEDSAMYFCASRMGLEGHNEQFFGPGTRLTVL.

This clonotype was seen at least ten times. The chain links TRBV28 to TRBJ2-1; D remains ambiguous. V was shortened by 3 bases and J by 6 bases, with 15 bases between the two germline ends. Germline CDR1 MDHEN, CDR2 SYDVKM. This CDR3 comprises 15 residues. The CDR3: CASSFQHGRSNEQFF. The CDR3 DNA follows: TGTGCCAGCAGTTTTCAACACGGCAGATCCAATGAGCAGTTCTTC.